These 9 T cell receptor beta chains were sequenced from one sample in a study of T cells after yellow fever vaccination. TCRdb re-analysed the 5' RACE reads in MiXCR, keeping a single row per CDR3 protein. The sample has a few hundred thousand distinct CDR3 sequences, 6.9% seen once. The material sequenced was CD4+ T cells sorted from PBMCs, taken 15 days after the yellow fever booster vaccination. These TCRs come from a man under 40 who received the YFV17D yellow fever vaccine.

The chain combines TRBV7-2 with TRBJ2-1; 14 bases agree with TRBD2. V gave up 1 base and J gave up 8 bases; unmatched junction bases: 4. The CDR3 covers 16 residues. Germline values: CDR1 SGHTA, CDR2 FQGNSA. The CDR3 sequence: CASSLGGLAGGYEQFF. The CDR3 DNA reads TGTGCCAGCAGCTTAGGTGGACTAGCGGGAGGCTATGAGCAGTTCTTC.

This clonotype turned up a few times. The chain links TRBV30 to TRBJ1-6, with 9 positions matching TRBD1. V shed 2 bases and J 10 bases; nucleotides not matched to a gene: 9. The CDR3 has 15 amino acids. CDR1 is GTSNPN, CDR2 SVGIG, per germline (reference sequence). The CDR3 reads CAWSWTGTGNSPLHF. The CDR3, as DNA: TGTGCCTGGAGTTGGACCGGGACAGGGAACTCACCCCTCCACTTT.

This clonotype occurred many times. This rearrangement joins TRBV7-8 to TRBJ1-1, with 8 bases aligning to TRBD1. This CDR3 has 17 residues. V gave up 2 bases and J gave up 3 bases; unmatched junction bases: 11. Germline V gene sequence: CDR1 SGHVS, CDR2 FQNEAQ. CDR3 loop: CASSLRAGDRLYTEAFF. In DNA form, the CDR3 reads TGTGCCAGCAGCTTAAGAGCGGGGGACAGGCTCTACACTGAAGCTTTCTTT.

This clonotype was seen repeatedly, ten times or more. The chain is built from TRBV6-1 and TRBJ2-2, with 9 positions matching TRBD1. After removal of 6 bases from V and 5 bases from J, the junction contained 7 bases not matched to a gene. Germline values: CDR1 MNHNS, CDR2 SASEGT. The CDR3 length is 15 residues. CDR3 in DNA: TGTGCCAGCAGAGAGGACAGGGGCGATACCGGGGAGCTGTTTTTT. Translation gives CASREDRGDTGELFF.

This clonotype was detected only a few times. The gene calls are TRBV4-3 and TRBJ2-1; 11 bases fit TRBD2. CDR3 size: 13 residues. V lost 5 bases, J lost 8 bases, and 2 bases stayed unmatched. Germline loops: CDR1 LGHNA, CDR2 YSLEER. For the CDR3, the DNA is TGCGCCAGCAGCGTACTAGCGGGAGATGAGCAGTTCTTC. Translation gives CASSVLAGDEQFF.

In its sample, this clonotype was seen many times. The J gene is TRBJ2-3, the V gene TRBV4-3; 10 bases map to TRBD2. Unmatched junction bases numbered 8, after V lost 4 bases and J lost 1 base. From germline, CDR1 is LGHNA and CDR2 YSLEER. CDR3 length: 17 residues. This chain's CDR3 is CASSPGTSASGTDTQYF. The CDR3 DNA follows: TGCGCCAGCAGCCCCGGGACTAGCGCGTCTGGCACAGATACGCAGTATTTT.

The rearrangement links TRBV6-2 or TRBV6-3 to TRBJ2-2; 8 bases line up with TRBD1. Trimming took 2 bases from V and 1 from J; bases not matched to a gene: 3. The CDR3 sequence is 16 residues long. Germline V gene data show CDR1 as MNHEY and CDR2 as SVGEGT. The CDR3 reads CASSYLGQGNTGELFF. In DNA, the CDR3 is TGTGCCAGCAGTTACCTTGGACAGGGGAACACCGGGGAGCTGTTTTTT.

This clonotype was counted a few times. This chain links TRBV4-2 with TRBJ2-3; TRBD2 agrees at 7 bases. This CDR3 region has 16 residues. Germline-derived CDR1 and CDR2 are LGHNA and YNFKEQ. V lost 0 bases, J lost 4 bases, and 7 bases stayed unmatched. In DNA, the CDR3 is TGTGCCAGCAGCCAAGACCGGCGGGAGAGGGCAGATACGCAGTATTTT. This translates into CASSQDRRERADTQYF.

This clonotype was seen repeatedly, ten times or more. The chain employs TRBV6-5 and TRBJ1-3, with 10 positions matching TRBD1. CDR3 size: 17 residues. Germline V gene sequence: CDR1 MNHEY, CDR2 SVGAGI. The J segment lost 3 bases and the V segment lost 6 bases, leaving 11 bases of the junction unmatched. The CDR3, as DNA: TGTGCCAGCAGGATGGGACAGGGGTCTCTCCTTGGAAACACCATATATTTT. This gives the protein CASRMGQGSLLGNTIYF.